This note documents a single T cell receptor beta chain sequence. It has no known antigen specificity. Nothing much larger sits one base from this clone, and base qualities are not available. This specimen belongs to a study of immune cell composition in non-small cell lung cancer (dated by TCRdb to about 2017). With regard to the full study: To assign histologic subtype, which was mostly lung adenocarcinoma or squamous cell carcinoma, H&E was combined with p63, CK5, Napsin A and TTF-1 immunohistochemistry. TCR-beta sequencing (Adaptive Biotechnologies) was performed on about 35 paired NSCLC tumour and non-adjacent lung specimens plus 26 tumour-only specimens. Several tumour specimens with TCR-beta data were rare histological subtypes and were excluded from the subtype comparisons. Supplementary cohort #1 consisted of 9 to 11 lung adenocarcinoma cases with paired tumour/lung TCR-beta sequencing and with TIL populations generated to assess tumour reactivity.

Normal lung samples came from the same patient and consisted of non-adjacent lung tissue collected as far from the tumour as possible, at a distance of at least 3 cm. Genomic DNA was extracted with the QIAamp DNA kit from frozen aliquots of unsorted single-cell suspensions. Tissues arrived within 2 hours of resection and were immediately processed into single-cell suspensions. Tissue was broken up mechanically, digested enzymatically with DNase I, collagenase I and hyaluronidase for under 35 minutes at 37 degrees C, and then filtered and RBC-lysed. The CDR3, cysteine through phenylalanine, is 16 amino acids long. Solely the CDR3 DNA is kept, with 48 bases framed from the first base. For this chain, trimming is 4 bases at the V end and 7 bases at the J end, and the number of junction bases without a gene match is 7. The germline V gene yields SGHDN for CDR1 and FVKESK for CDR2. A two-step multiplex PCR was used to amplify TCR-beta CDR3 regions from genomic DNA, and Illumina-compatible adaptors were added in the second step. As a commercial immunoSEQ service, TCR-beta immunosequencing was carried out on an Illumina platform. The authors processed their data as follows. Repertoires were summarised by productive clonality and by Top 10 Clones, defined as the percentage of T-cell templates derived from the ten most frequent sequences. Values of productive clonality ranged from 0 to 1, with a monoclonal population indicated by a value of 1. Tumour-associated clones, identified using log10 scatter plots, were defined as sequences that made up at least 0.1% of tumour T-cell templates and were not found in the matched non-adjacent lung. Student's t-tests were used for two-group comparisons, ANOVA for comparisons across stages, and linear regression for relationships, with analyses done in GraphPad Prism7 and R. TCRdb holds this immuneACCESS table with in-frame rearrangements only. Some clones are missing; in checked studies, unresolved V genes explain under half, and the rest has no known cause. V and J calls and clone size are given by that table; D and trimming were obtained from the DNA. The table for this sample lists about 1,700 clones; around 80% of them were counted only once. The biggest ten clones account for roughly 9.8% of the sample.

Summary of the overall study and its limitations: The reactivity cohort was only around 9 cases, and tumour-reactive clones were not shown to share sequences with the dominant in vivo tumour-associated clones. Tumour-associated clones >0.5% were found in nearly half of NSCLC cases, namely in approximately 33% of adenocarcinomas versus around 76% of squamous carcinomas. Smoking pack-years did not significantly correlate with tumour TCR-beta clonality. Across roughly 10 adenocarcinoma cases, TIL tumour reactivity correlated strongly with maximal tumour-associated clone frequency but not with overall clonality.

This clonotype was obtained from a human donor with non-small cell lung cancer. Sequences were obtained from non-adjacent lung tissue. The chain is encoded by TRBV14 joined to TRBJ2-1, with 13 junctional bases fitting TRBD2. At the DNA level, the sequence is TGTGCCAGCAGCCCACAGCGGACTAGCGGGGGAAATGAGCAGTTCTTC. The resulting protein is CASSPQRTSGGNEQFF.